The next 15 T cell receptor beta chains were all read from a single sample in a study of CD8 T cells in ankylosing spondylitis. Each CDR3 protein is one row after TCRdb ran MiXCR on the 5' RACE reads. Of around 39,000 distinct CDR3 sequences detected, 13% appear once; the ten largest clones hold about a third. Source material: synovial fluid, either unsorted or a sorted T cell fraction (not recorded which). These receptors were collected from a male donor with ankylosing spondylitis.

Many counts were recorded for this clonotype. The chain carries TRBV29-1 and TRBJ1-2; 7 bases are shared with TRBD1. J gave up 3 bases and V 7 bases, and 8 bases lay outside the gene matches. The CDR3 covers 13 residues. Germline loops: CDR1 SQVTM, CDR2 ANQGSEA. CDR3 residues: CSAREGADYGYTF. For the CDR3, the DNA is TGCAGCGCAAGAGAGGGGGCTGACTATGGCTACACCTTC.

This clonotype has just a few counts. This chain links TRBV4-2 with TRBJ2-5; 8 bases fit TRBD2. Germline trimming cut 0 bases from V and 2 bases from J; bases unmatched to any gene: 5. Germline V gene lookup returns CDR1 LGHNA and CDR2 YNFKEQ. The CDR3 totals 16 residues. The CDR3 region is CASSQEGSGGQETQYF. CDR3 DNA sequence: TGTGCCAGCAGCCAAGAAGGGTCGGGGGGGCAAGAGACCCAGTACTTC.

The chain has TRBV10-3 and TRBJ2-3; D not certain. The CDR3 spans 15 residues. V lost 4 bases and J lost 1, with 12 bases in between. Germline values: CDR1 ENHRY, CDR2 SYGVKD. CDR3 DNA sequence: TGTGCCATCAGTGTCACCCGAACCCGCACAGATACGCAGTATTTT. The encoded protein is CAISVTRTRTDTQYF.

J is TRBJ2-1 and V is TRBV29-1; D uncertain. Trimming took off 7 bases at V and 5 bases at J, with 9 bases between the two ends. CDR1 is SQVTM, CDR2 ANQGSEA, per germline. The CDR3 runs to 11 residues. CDR3 residues: CSARLDNEQFF. The CDR3 region has the DNA TGCAGCGCCCGACTTGACAATGAGCAGTTCTTC.

A few counts support this clonotype. CDR3: CASSQDLYNSYNERFF. The CDR3 DNA is TGTGCCAGCAGCCAAGATCTGTATAACTCCTACAATGAGCGTTTCTTC. V usage is TRBV4-2 and J usage is TRBJ2-1; D uncertain. The V end was cut by 0 bases, the J end by 16 bases, with 25 bases between. Germline V gene data show CDR1 as LGHNA and CDR2 as YNFKEQ. CDR3 length: 16 residues.

A few counts support this clonotype. The V gene is TRBV10-3, the J gene TRBJ1-4; maybe TRBD1 (5 bases). Germline V CDR1 and CDR2: ENHRY, SYGVKD. The V end was cut by 0 bases, the J end by 5 bases, with 16 bases between. This CDR3 has 17 amino acids. CDR3 amino acids: CAISESSTDSYNEKLFF. CDR3 bases: TGTGCCATCAGTGAGTCAAGTACAGACAGCTACAATGAAAAACTGTTTTTT.

The chain couples TRBV24-1 to TRBJ1-5; D not certain. Germline V gene sequence: CDR1 KGHDR, CDR2 SFDVKD. The CDR3 covers 12 residues. The V gene lost 5 bases and the J gene lost 7 bases, with 8 bases spanning the gap. CDR3 sequence reads: CATSVGRQPQHF. In DNA, the CDR3 is TGTGCCACCAGTGTTGGAAGGCAGCCCCAGCATTTT.

This chain connects TRBV7-9 to TRBJ1-3, with TRBD1 as a possible D gene (5 bases). The CDR3 has 14 amino acids. Trimming cost V 3 bases and J 0 bases, with 6 bases left between them. In germline, CDR1 is SEHNR, CDR2 FQNEAQ (reference sequence). CDR3 sequence (DNA): TGTGCCAGCAGCTTCGACAGCTCTGGAAACACCATATATTTT. Its protein is CASSFDSSGNTIYF. Drawing the rest from reference TRBV7-9 and TRBJ1-3, the complete variable domain is DTGVSQNPRHKITKRGQNVTFRCDPISEHNRLYWYRQTLGQGPEFLTYFQNEAQLEKSRLLSDRFSAERPKGSFSTLEIQRTEQGDSAMYLCASSFDSSGNTIYFGEGSWLTVV.

The V gene is TRBV28, the J gene TRBJ2-1, with 7 bases fitting TRBD2. The CDR3 has 16 amino acids. V shed 4 bases, J shed 3 bases, and the junction held 9 bases outside the gene matches. Germline CDR1 MDHEN, CDR2 SYDVKM. The CDR3 nucleotides are TGTGCCAGCAGTTCTGCGGGAGAAACTCTCTACAATGAGCAGTTCTTC. Protein sequence: CASSSAGETLYNEQFF.

This clonotype was seen ten or more times. An end of the junction differs from the germline gene, which may be a read error. The chain carries TRBV9 and TRBJ1-1; no firm D call. The CDR3 spans 11 residues. Germline V CDR1 and CDR2: SGDLS, YYNGEE. The CDR3 DNA follows: TGTGCCAGCAGCGTGAACGCTGAAGCTTTCTTT. Translation gives CASSVNAEAFF.

V and J are TRBV6-1 and TRBJ1-2; the match to TRBD1 covers 9 bases. Losses at the gene ends were 6 bases for V and 5 bases for J; bases not matched to a gene: 7. The length of the CDR3 is 14 residues. The germline gives CDR1 MNHNS, CDR2 SASEGT. The CDR3 nucleotides are TGTGCCAGCAGCCCTGACAGGGGGAGGTATGGCTACACCTTC. It codes for CASSPDRGRYGYTF.

This clonotype occurred a few times. V is TRBV4-3 and J is TRBJ2-2; D not certain. The V and J ends lost 0 bases and 1 base respectively, with 15 bases between them. The CDR3 extends over 18 amino acids. In germline, CDR1 is LGHNA, CDR2 YSLEER. The CDR3 DNA sequence: TGCGCCAGCAGCCAAGACCCCAGGCCCCGAATGAACACCGGGGAGCTGTTTTTT. Its protein product is CASSQDPRPRMNTGELFF.

Ten or more counts support this clonotype. The chain joins TRBV6-5 to TRBJ2-7; D is possibly TRBD2 (7 bases). CDR1 and CDR2 (germline): MNHEY, SVGAGI. The CDR3 extends over 15 amino acids. Between the trimmed V and J ends, which lost 0 bases and 2 bases, there was a span of 11 bases. For the CDR3, the DNA is TGTGCCAGCAGTTACTCTGGCGGGGGCCCCTACGAGCAGTACTTC. This sequence encodes CASSYSGGGPYEQYF.

This clonotype was picked up many times. This chain uses TRBV5-1 with TRBJ1-1; the D is unclear. CDR3 size: 12 residues. The V and J ends lost 0 bases and 5 bases respectively, with 5 bases between them. Germline-derived CDR1 and CDR2 are SGHRS and YFSETQ. CDR3 in DNA: TGCGCCAGCAGCTTGGACTGGACTGAAGCTTTCTTT. It encodes CASSLDWTEAFF.

This clonotype turned up a few times. J is TRBJ2-7 and V is TRBV4-3, with D tentatively TRBD2 (5 bases). With 0 bases removed from V and 4 bases from J, the gap between germline ends came to 13 bases. CDR3 length: 15 amino acids. Germline loops: CDR1 LGHNA, CDR2 YSLEER. The DNA of the CDR3 is TGCGCCAGCAGCCAAGATAGAGGGATCCCTTACGAGCAGTACTTC. It is translated as CASSQDRGIPYEQYF.